The next 23 T cell receptor beta chains were all read from a single sample in a study of blood T cell repertoires in COVID-19 (TCRdb year 2020). Library preparation used the immunoSEQ multiplex PCR assay. TCRdb stores this immuneACCESS table with in-frame sequences only. Part of the clones is absent; in the studies checked, under half of the shortfall reflects unresolved V genes, and no reason is known for the rest. The table for this sample lists approximately 130,000 clones; approximately 88% of them were counted only once. The leading ten clones occupy 7.5% to 8% of the sample. Material for sequencing was peripheral blood. The receptors stem from a man aged 50-59 years with acute or convalescent COVID-19.

The chain employs TRBV30 and TRBJ2-3; tentative D call: TRBD1 (6 bases). The CDR3 is made up of 15 amino acids. V was trimmed by 3 bases and J by 1 base, leaving 14 bases between them. Germline V CDR1 and CDR2: GTSNPN, SVGIG (reference sequence). The CDR3 loop reads CAWSRVRGGTDTQYF. The CDR3 DNA reads as TGTGCCTGGAGCCGGGTCAGGGGTGGCACAGATACGCAGTATTTT.

This chain uses TRBV4-2 with TRBJ1-2; 7 nucleotides match TRBD1. Germline V gene sequence: CDR1 LGHNA, CDR2 YNFKEQ. The CDR3 covers 15 residues. V lost 1 base to trimming and J lost 7 bases; unmatched junction nucleotides: 9. Here the CDR3 reads CASSQGSRQGGGYTF. CDR3 coding DNA: TGTGCCAGCAGCCAAGGTTCCCGACAGGGCGGTGGCTACACCTTC.

This chain connects TRBV9 to TRBJ2-7; D is perhaps TRBD2 (5 bases). Germline V gene sequence: CDR1 SGDLS, CDR2 YYNGEE. This CDR3 comprises 13 residues. The ends were cut back, 7 bases at V and 2 bases at J, with 13 bases in the middle. CDR3 region: CASSSSGTYEQYF. As DNA, the CDR3 is TGTGCCAGCTCTTCGAGCGGCACCTACGAGCAGTACTTC.

The chain is built from TRBV9 and TRBJ2-3; maybe TRBD1 (6 bases). Trimming shortened V by 0 bases and J by 6 bases, and 14 bases separated the two germline ends. CDR1 is SGDLS, CDR2 YYNGEE, per germline. The CDR3 is made up of 15 amino acids. Written as DNA, the CDR3 is TGTGCCAGCAGCGTAGATCGAGTCACAGGGGATACGCAGTATTTT. Its protein is CASSVDRVTGDTQYF.

The chain carries TRBV18 and TRBJ2-2; D is uncertain. Trimming removed 1 base at V and 3 bases at J, with 12 bases between. CDR3 size: 16 residues. Germline CDR1 is KGHSH and CDR2 is LQKENI. DNA of the CDR3: TGTGCCAGCTCACCACGAGTCGCGGCGGACACCGGGGAGCTGTTTTTT. Its protein product is CASSPRVAADTGELFF.

This rearrangement joins TRBV5-1 to TRBJ2-1; no definite D call. Between the trimmed V and J ends, which lost 5 bases and 2 bases, there was a span of 11 bases. Per germline, CDR1 SGHRS and CDR2 YFSETQ. The CDR3 covers 14 residues. The CDR3 sequence: CASRVETTYNEQFF. CDR3 coding DNA: TGCGCCAGCAGGGTCGAGACAACCTACAATGAGCAGTTCTTC.

The chain carries TRBV30 and TRBJ1-1; weak D call: TRBD1 (5 bases). In germline, CDR1 is GTSNPN, CDR2 SVGIG (reference sequence). The CDR3 contains 13 residues. Trimming cost V 4 bases and J 3 bases, with 12 bases left between them. CDR3 bases: TGTGCCTGGAAGCGACAGCACCACACTGAAGCTTTCTTT. This sequence encodes CAWKRQHHTEAFF.

This clone has only a few counts. This sequence joins TRBV7-2 and TRBJ1-6, with TRBD1 matching 9 bases. The V and J ends lost 5 bases and 10 bases, in that order; junction bases with no gene match: 6. Germline assignment: CDR1 SGHTA and CDR2 FQGNSA. This CDR3 comprises 14 residues. The CDR3 bases are TGTGCCAGCAGCCCGGGACAGGGAAACTCACCCCTCCACTTT. This translates into CASSPGQGNSPLHF.

This clone showed up just a few times. The chain carries TRBV3-1 (or the pseudogene TRBV3-2) and TRBJ2-6; TRBD1 might be the D (6 bases). The CDR3 loop spans 18 amino acids. CDR1 LGHDT and CDR2 YNNKEL come from the germline V gene (reference sequence). The V gene lost 6 bases and the J gene lost 0 bases, with 18 bases spanning the gap. CDR3 in amino acids: CASSPPGTSISGANVLTF. Written as DNA, the CDR3 is TGTGCCAGCAGTCCCCCCGGGACAAGCATCTCTGGGGCCAACGTCCTGACTTTC.

J is TRBJ1-5 and V is TRBV2; D is uncertain. CDR3 length equals 14 residues. Per germline, CDR1 SNHLY and CDR2 FYNNEI. V lost 3 bases and J lost 2, with 8 bases in between. The CDR3 here is CASSDGDGNQPQHF. The CDR3 nucleotides read TGTGCCAGCAGTGACGGGGATGGCAATCAGCCCCAGCATTTT.

The chain uses TRBV19 and TRBJ2-7; D uncertain. The CDR3 contains 12 residues. Per the germline V gene, CDR1 is LNHDA and CDR2 is SQIVND (reference sequence). The V and J ends lost 4 bases and 1 base respectively, with 5 bases between them. The CDR3 DNA is TGTGCCAGTAGTACCGGTTCCTACGAGCAGTACTTC. It is translated as CASSTGSYEQYF.

V and J are TRBV27 and TRBJ1-5, with no clear D. V shed 6 bases and J shed 6 bases, with 15 bases lying between them. The CDR3 has 14 residues. Germline loops: CDR1 MNHEY, CDR2 SMNVEV (reference sequence). Here the CDR3 reads CASSPLGEVQPQHF. CDR3 sequence (DNA): TGTGCCAGCAGCCCCCTCGGGGAAGTTCAGCCCCAGCATTTT.

The gene calls are TRBV3-1 (or the pseudogene TRBV3-2) and TRBJ2-2; 8 bases are a match to TRBD2. CDR3 length equals 16 residues. J gave up 6 bases and V 4 bases, and 10 bases lay outside the gene matches. From germline, CDR1 is LGHDT and CDR2 YNNKEL (reference sequence). The CDR3 region has the DNA TGTGCCAGCAGCCCACCCCCAGCGGGAGTTGCCGGGGAGCTGTTTTTT. It yields the protein CASSPPPAGVAGELFF.

The V and J genes are TRBV6-5 and TRBJ1-5, with 8 bases fitting TRBD1. This CDR3 has 15 amino acids. The V and J ends lost 9 bases and 3 bases, in that order; junction bases with no gene match: 10. The germline V gene encodes CDR1 MNHEY and CDR2 SVGAGI. CDR3 protein: CASLTGVPHNQPQHF. CDR3 coding DNA: TGTGCCAGTTTGACAGGGGTCCCTCACAATCAGCCCCAGCATTTT.

This chain links TRBV25-1 with TRBJ2-5; D unresolved. V was shortened by 1 base and J by 3 bases, with 6 bases between the two germline ends. The CDR3 is 13 residues long. Germline CDR1 reads MGHDK; CDR2 reads SYGVNS. In DNA, the CDR3 is TGTGCCAGCAGTGAATTATCGGAAGAGACCCAGTACTTC. Residues: CASSELSEETQYF.

This rearrangement joins TRBV18 to TRBJ2-7, with D possibly TRBD1 on 5 matching bases. The CDR3 sequence is 12 residues long. Between the trimmed V and J ends, which lost 3 bases and 2 bases, there was a span of 5 bases. Looked up from germline, CDR1 is KGHSH and CDR2 is LQKENI. The DNA for the CDR3 is TGTGCCAGCTCACCGACAGCCTACGAGCAGTACTTC. Amino acid sequence: CASSPTAYEQYF. The full variable domain, in which reference TRBV18 and TRBJ2-7 provide the parts outside the CDR3, is NAGVMQNPRHLVRRRGQEARLRCSPMKGHSHVYWYRQLPEEGLKFMVYLQKENIIDESGMPKERFSAEFPKEGPSILRIQQVVRGDSAAYFCASSPTAYEQYFGPGTRLTVT.

This chain joins TRBV6-5 and TRBJ1-1; 11 positions match TRBD1. The CDR3 length is 14 residues. V was clipped by 8 bases and J by 8 bases; unmatched bases: 10. Per germline, CDR1 MNHEY and CDR2 SVGAGI. CDR3 nucleotide sequence: TGTGCCAGCGGGGGGACAGGGGGGCAGACCGAAGCTTTCTTT. Protein: CASGGTGGQTEAFF.

This chain joins TRBV27 and TRBJ2-1; D remains ambiguous. The CDR3 has 12 residues. V was trimmed by 10 bases and J by 8 bases, leaving 15 bases between them. Germline V gives CDR1 MNHEY, CDR2 SMNVEV (reference sequence). The CDR3 coding sequence is TGTGCCACCCTGAGAGGTACGGATGAGCAGTTCTTC. Amino acids: CATLRGTDEQFF.

The J gene is TRBJ2-7, the V gene TRBV3-1 (or the pseudogene TRBV3-2); 7 bases are a match to TRBD2. Germline CDR1 LGHDT, CDR2 YNNKEL (reference sequence). V shed 0 bases, J shed 5 bases, and the junction held 10 bases outside the gene matches. The CDR3 covers 16 residues. The CDR3 nucleotides read TGTGCCAGCAGCCAAGACCGCGGGCGGGGGAGGGACGAGCAGTACTTC. Translation: CASSQDRGRGRDEQYF.

This clone was seen just once. The chain employs TRBV5-1 and TRBJ2-1; D uncertain. CDR1 is SGHRS, CDR2 YFSETQ, per germline. The CDR3 extends over 11 amino acids. V dropped 4 bases and J dropped 5 bases, with 4 bases sitting between them. This CDR3 is CASSLDNEQFF. Here the CDR3 DNA reads TGCGCCAGCAGCCTAGACAATGAGCAGTTCTTC.

The rearrangement uses TRBV27 and TRBJ1-5, with 8 bases lining up with TRBD1. The germline V gene has CDR1 MNHEY and CDR2 SMNVEV (reference sequence). The CDR3 is 15 residues long. V lost 5 bases to trimming and J lost 5 bases; unmatched junction nucleotides: 8. For the CDR3, the DNA is TGTGCCAGCAGTCTCAGGGGGCGCGGGGATCAGCCCCAGCATTTT. This translates into CASSLRGRGDQPQHF.

V is TRBV5-6 and J is TRBJ1-6; tentative D call: TRBD1 (5 bases). The CDR3 extends over 15 amino acids. The germline CDR1 and CDR2 sequences are SGHDT and YYEEEE. Trimming left V 4 bases short and J 5 bases short, with 13 bases between. The CDR3 DNA is TGTGCCAGCAGCAGCCCGGGGGGGAATAATTCACCCCTCCACTTT. Translating it yields CASSSPGGNNSPLHF.

J is TRBJ2-2 and V is TRBV2; D remains ambiguous. Germline loops: CDR1 SNHLY, CDR2 FYNNEI. The CDR3 is 15 residues long. Trimming cost V 3 bases and J 6 bases, with 14 bases left between them. CDR3 in DNA: TGTGCCAGCAGTGAGGTCGGGTTCCCAGCCGGGGAGCTGTTTTTT. Amino acid sequence: CASSEVGFPAGELFF. Full variable domain (missing parts from reference TRBV2 and TRBJ2-2): EPEVTQTPSHQVTQMGQEVILRCVPISNHLYFYWYRQILGQKVEFLVSFYNNEISEKSEIFDDQFSVERPDGSNFTLKIRSTKLEDSAMYFCASSEVGFPAGELFFGEGSRLTVL.